The next 10 T cell receptor beta chains were all read from a single sample in a study of T cell responses to AZD1222 COVID-19 vaccine. Only in-frame clones appear in the TCRdb table, and some are missing; sequencing was by immunoSEQ multiplex PCR. Among 90,000 to 150,000 clones, about nine tenths were seen once, and the ten largest hold approximately 2.6%. This specimen consisted of peripheral blood, obtained 28 days after the second AZD1222 dose. These receptors all stem from an adult who received the AZD1222 COVID-19 vaccine.

V gene TRBV6-4 combines with J gene TRBJ1-2; D is uncertain. Germline V gene data show CDR1 as MRHNA and CDR2 as SNTAGT. This CDR3 has 15 residues. Trimming removed 2 bases at V and 6 bases at J, with 16 bases between. CDR3 residues: CASSDPSMEFDGYTF. The CDR3 nucleotides are TGTGCCAGCAGTGACCCATCGATGGAGTTTGATGGCTACACCTTC.

The chain couples TRBV2 to TRBJ1-2; maybe TRBD1 (6 bases). V dropped 6 bases and J dropped 2 bases, with 13 bases sitting between them. Germline loops: CDR1 SNHLY, CDR2 FYNNEI. The CDR3 totals 14 residues. The CDR3 DNA follows: TGTGCCAGCAGGAGGACAGAAACAAACTATGGCTACACCTTC. Protein sequence: CASRRTETNYGYTF.

J is TRBJ2-5 and V is TRBV19; tentative D call: TRBD2 (6 bases). This CDR3 spans 13 amino acids. V was clipped by 6 bases and J by 1 base, with 9 bases between them. Germline CDR1 and CDR2: LNHDA and SQIVND (reference sequence). This CDR3 reads CASRRDSQETQYF. CDR3 sequence (DNA): TGTGCCAGTAGACGGGACTCCCAAGAGACCCAGTACTTC.

This chain links TRBV2 with TRBJ1-1; D is undetermined. Germline CDR1 SNHLY, CDR2 FYNNEI. The germline V and J ends were trimmed by 2 bases and 5 bases, with 12 bases remaining between them. This CDR3 region has 14 residues. CDR3 DNA: TGTGCCAGCAGTGAACTCGAGTTGGGGACTGAAGCTTTCTTT. It translates to CASSELELGTEAFF. Full variable domain (outside the CDR3, taken from reference TRBV2 and TRBJ1-1): EPEVTQTPSHQVTQMGQEVILRCVPISNHLYFYWYRQILGQKVEFLVSFYNNEISEKSEIFDDQFSVERPDGSNFTLKIRSTKLEDSAMYFCASSELELGTEAFFGQGTRLTVV.

The chain carries TRBV5-4 and TRBJ1-3; D gene uncertain. CDR1 is SGHNT, CDR2 YYREEE, per germline (reference sequence). Trimming took 2 bases from V and 0 from J, leaving 12 bases between them. The CDR3 loop spans 16 amino acids. The CDR3 is CASSLTTLSSGNTIYF. The CDR3 coding sequence is TGTGCCAGCAGCTTAACCACGCTGAGCTCTGGAAACACCATATATTTT.

The rearrangement uses TRBV7-2 and TRBJ2-7; 7 positions agree with TRBD1. The ends lost 5 bases at V and 3 bases at J; junction bases unmatched: 7. The CDR3 runs to 14 residues. Germline V gene sequence: CDR1 SGHTA, CDR2 FQGNSA. The CDR3 DNA sequence: TGTGCCAGCAGCCAGAGGACAGGCGGCTACGAGCAGTACTTC. Translation gives CASSQRTGGYEQYF.

The chain employs TRBV11-2 and TRBJ2-7; D unclear. The V end lost 5 bases, the J end lost 6 bases, and 11 bases lay between the germline ends. CDR3 size: 12 residues. CDR1 and CDR2 from the germline V gene are SGHAT and FQNNGV. The CDR3 reads CASSPNHSEQYF. CDR3 sequence (DNA): TGTGCCAGCAGCCCGAACCACTCCGAGCAGTACTTC.

This sequence joins TRBV6-5 and TRBJ2-7, with 7 bases fitting TRBD1. The CDR3 totals 13 residues. Germline trimming cut 8 bases from V and 7 bases from J; bases unmatched to any gene: 11. Germline values: CDR1 MNHEY, CDR2 SVGAGI. The CDR3, as DNA: TGTGCCAGCTGCGAGACAGGGTCTAGGGAGCAGTACTTC. Translation: CASCETGSREQYF.

The rearrangement uses TRBV2 and TRBJ1-5, with D tentatively TRBD1 (5 bases). Between the trimmed V and J ends, which lost 7 bases and 0 bases, there was a span of 13 bases. Germline V CDR1 and CDR2: SNHLY, FYNNEI. The CDR3 consists of 15 residues. CDR3 DNA sequence: TGTGCCAGCATCCTCGACAGATATAGCAATCAGCCCCAGCATTTT. Translation gives CASILDRYSNQPQHF. Using reference TRBV2 and TRBJ1-5 for the parts outside the CDR3, the full variable domain is EPEVTQTPSHQVTQMGQEVILRCVPISNHLYFYWYRQILGQKVEFLVSFYNNEISEKSEIFDDQFSVERPDGSNFTLKIRSTKLEDSAMYFCASILDRYSNQPQHFGDGTRLSIL.

This clone was observed a single time. The J gene is TRBJ1-2, the V gene TRBV3-1 (or the pseudogene TRBV3-2); D not certain. Germline values: CDR1 LGHDT, CDR2 YNNKEL (reference sequence). The germline V and J ends were trimmed by 0 bases and 4 bases, with 18 bases remaining between them. This CDR3 is built from 17 residues. The CDR3 is CASSQDGQFRLTYGYTF. The CDR3 bases are TGTGCCAGCAGCCAAGACGGCCAGTTTAGGCTTACCTATGGCTACACCTTC.